The present T cell receptor (beta chain) was sequenced within a study of T cell clonality in common variable immunodeficiency. General observations from the study: Reportedly, TCR beta sequences from common variable immunodeficiency showed fewer deletions and N-nucleotide insertions. Fewer TCRbeta clones were shared among CVID subjects than controls.

Diagnosis required reduced IgG, IgA and/or IgM with specific antibody deficiency. Heparinized whole blood, roughly 5 to 8 ml, came from each donor. CVID and control samples used equivalent genomic DNA input. Clones were read by immunoSEQ multiplex PCR, and TCRdb kept only the in-frame ones, dropping some. The sample contains roughly 42,000 clones, none of them singletons. The CDR3 spans 15 residues. Germline CDR1 and CDR2: SGHKS and YYEKEE (reference sequence). The germline V and J ends were trimmed by 5 bases and 1 base, with 16 bases remaining between them. This clone was counted ten times or more. Its specificity is not known. The sequence runs out 3 residues before the end of the CDR3; the remainder is reconstructed from the germline J gene.

The chain combines TRBV5-5 with TRBJ2-7, with D maybe TRBD1 (6 bases). The specimen was peripheral blood mononuclear cells. The source is a human donor with common variable immunodeficiency. CDR3 region: CASRPWDISSYEQYF. The CDR3 DNA, read in part, is TGTGCCAGCAGGCCGTGGGACATTTCTTCCTACGAG.